The rows below give T cell receptor beta chains drawn from one sample of a study of beta chain features in type 1 diabetes. Libraries were prepared by immunoSEQ multiplex PCR; TCRdb keeps only in-frame clonotypes and omits some of them. The table lists roughly 380,000 clones, about 20% of them singletons. The sequenced material came from naive CD4+ T cells from blood. The receptor set was obtained from a woman aged 18-29 years in good health. The CDR3 runs from the conserved cysteine through the conserved F or W. A D gene is named only where the DNA matches it firmly. Clone size is given for some rows only: seen once, a few or many times, or a class if the clone is expanded.

abundance	v_gene	j_gene	d_gene	CDR3nt	CDR3aa
NA	TRBV30	TRBJ1-1	TRBD1	TGTGCCTGGGACTCAGGGGGCGCGGGAGCTTTCTTT	CAWDSGGAGAFF
NA	TRBV29-1	TRBJ1-2	TRBD1	TGCAGCGTTGAAGTGGCCCAGGGGGCCTACGGTGGCTACACCTTC	CSVEVAQGAYGGYTF
NA	TRBV29-1	TRBJ1-1	TRBD1	TGCAGCGTATCGGGACAGGGGAACACTGAAGCTTTCTTT	CSVSGQGNTEAFF
NA	TRBV5-1	TRBJ2-3	TRBD1	TGCGCCAGCAGCCCTGGACAGGGGTCAGATACGCAGTATTTT	CASSPGQGSDTQYF
NA	TRBV29-1	TRBJ2-3	NA	TGCAGCGTAGACAGGGGAGGGAAGGCAGATACGCAGTATTTT	CSVDRGGKADTQYF
NA	TRBV7-9	TRBJ2-7	NA	TGTGCCAGCAGCCCCAGCTCCTACGAGCAGTACTTC	CASSPSSYEQYF
NA	TRBV6-5	TRBJ2-2	NA	TGTGCCACCCGCCGCGGCACCGGGGAGCTGTTTTTT	CATRRGTGELFF
few	TRBV7-9	TRBJ2-3	NA	TGTGCCAGCAGCTTCGGGGGGCCCGGTACGCAGTATTTT	CASSFGGPGTQYF
few	TRBV18	TRBJ2-1	NA	TGTGCCAGCTCAGACAAGGCACAGGTAGACAATGAGCAGTTCTTC	CASSDKAQVDNEQFF
few	TRBV5-4	TRBJ2-7	TRBD2	TGTGCCACGCGACTAGCGGGATTAAAGGGGTCCTACGAGCAGTACTTC	CATRLAGLKGSYEQYF
NA	TRBV30	TRBJ1-1	NA	TGTGCCTGGAGTGTGGGCGGGGGCGGCTCGGCTTTCTTT	CAWSVGGGGSAFF
NA	TRBV23-1	TRBJ1-1	NA	TGCGCCAGCAGTCACCCCGCCGGGGGTGTTTGCCCGAATTTGAACACTGAAGCTTTCTTT	CASSHPAGGVCPNLNTEAFF
few	TRBV30	TRBJ1-6	TRBD1	TGTGCCTGGACCGTACAGGGACAGGGGAATTCACCCCTCCACTTT	CAWTVQGQGNSPLHF
NA	TRBV7-2	TRBJ2-3	NA	TGTGCCAGCAGCTTAGCAGCACTTACGCAGTATTTT	CASSLAALTQYF
NA	TRBV5-4	TRBJ2-4	TRBD2	TGTGCCAGCAGCGCGCGGGGGGGCCAGACCAAAAACATTCAGTACTTC	CASSARGGQTKNIQYF
NA	TRBV5-5	TRBJ2-1	NA	TGTGCCAGCAGCTTGGGCACTTACAATGAGCAGTTCTTC	CASSLGTYNEQFF
few	TRBV11-2	TRBJ2-1	NA	TGTGCCAGCAGCTTAGTTTTTAGGAGTTCTAATGAGCAGTTCTTC	CASSLVFRSSNEQFF
few	TRBV11-1	TRBJ2-3	TRBD2	TGTGCCAGCAGCCACGGGACTAGCGGGGAGACAGATACGCAGTATTTT	CASSHGTSGETDTQYF
NA	TRBV19	TRBJ1-1	NA	TGTGCCAGTAGTATACAACAGGGCGCCTTGAACACTGAAGCTTTCTTT	CASSIQQGALNTEAFF
NA	TRBV5-4	TRBJ1-2	NA	TGTGCCAGCAGCTCCGAGGGGAGGGCCTATGGCTACACCTTC	CASSSEGRAYGYTF
few	TRBV30	TRBJ1-2	TRBD1	TGTGCCTGGAGTCGACAGGGTCGGGATGGCTACACCTTC	CAWSRQGRDGYTF
few	TRBV30	TRBJ2-1	NA	TGTGCCTGGAAACTAGCTTCTCACAATGAGCAGTTCTTC	CAWKLASHNEQFF
NA	TRBV6-5	TRBJ2-7	TRBD1	TGTGCCAGCAGTCGGGACAGTTCTACCTTTTACGAGCAGTACTTC	CASSRDSSTFYEQYF
few	TRBV4-2	TRBJ1-3	NA	TGTGCCAGCAGCCAAATGGACTCTTTCTCTGGAAACACCATATATTTT	CASSQMDSFSGNTIYF
NA	TRBV30	TRBJ1-1	NA	TGTGCCTGGAGTGTCACTTACAGAGAAGCTTTCTTT	CAWSVTYREAFF
NA	TRBV30	TRBJ2-6	NA	TGTGCCTGGAGTGTACAGAGCTCTGGGGCCAACGTCCTGACTTTC	CAWSVQSSGANVLTF
NA	TRBV7-2	TRBJ1-5	NA	TGTGCCAGCAGCTTACTCCAGGCAAGACAGCCCCAGCATTTT	CASSLLQARQPQHF
NA	TRBV29-1	TRBJ1-1	NA	TGCAGCGTTGAAGATCTACAGAGGAACACTGAAGCTTTCTTT	CSVEDLQRNTEAFF
few	TRBV6-1	TRBJ2-5	NA	TGTGCCAGCAGTGAAAGGCGGGATTCGGTGTGGGAGACCCAGTACTTC	CASSERRDSVWETQYF
NA	TRBV7-9	TRBJ1-1	NA	TGTGCCAGCAGCGTACACGGGTTGAACACTGAAGCTTTCTTT	CASSVHGLNTEAFF
few	TRBV20-1	TRBJ2-1	TRBD2	TGCAGTGCGCCTCTGACTAGCGTTCAGTTCTTC	CSAPLTSVQFF
once	TRBV5-1	TRBJ1-1	NA	TGCGCCAGCAGCTTGGACAGGCCGAACACTGAAGCTTTCTTT	CASSLDRPNTEAFF
few	TRBV4-2	TRBJ2-1	TRBD1	TGTGCCAGCAGCCAACTAATAGGGACAGGTCTAGATGAGCAGTTCTTC	CASSQLIGTGLDEQFF
NA	TRBV9	TRBJ1-2	TRBD1	TGTGCCAGCAGCGTGGACAGGGTCACCTATGGCTACACCTTC	CASSVDRVTYGYTF
few	TRBV5-6	TRBJ2-7	NA	TGTGCCAGCAGCTTGGGTGGGACAAGAGACTACGAGCAGTACTTC	CASSLGGTRDYEQYF
few	TRBV2	TRBJ2-5	TRBD2	TGTGCCAGCAGTGGTAACGAGCGGGGGGCCCGACCCCAAGAGACCCAGTACTTC	CASSGNERGARPQETQYF
few	TRBV6-5	TRBJ2-6	NA	TGTGCCAGCAGTCTCCAGGGATCTGGGGCCAACGTCCTGACTTTC	CASSLQGSGANVLTF
NA	TRBV6-1	TRBJ2-7	NA	TGTGCCAGCAGCGCCCAGGGATACGAGCAGTACTTC	CASSAQGYEQYF
NA	TRBV27	TRBJ1-1	NA	TGTGCCAGCGGGAGGAGGAACACTGAAGCTTTCTTT	CASGRRNTEAFF
NA	TRBV4-1	TRBJ2-7	TRBD1	TGCGCCAGCAGCCAAGATTGGCAGGGGGCGTACGAGCAGTACTTC	CASSQDWQGAYEQYF
NA	TRBV30	TRBJ2-5	NA	TGTGCCTGGAGTGTACAGGTTGAGACCCAGTACTTC	CAWSVQVETQYF
few	TRBV10-3	TRBJ2-5	NA	TGTGCCATCAGTGAGTCTAGCGGGCCGTTCGAGGGGGCCCAGTACTTC	CAISESSGPFEGAQYF
few	TRBV9	TRBJ2-5	NA	TGTGCCAGCAGCGCCGGAGAGACCCAGTACTTC	CASSAGETQYF
few	TRBV30	TRBJ1-2	NA	TGTGCCTGGAGGGGGGGGAACTATGGCTACACCTTC	CAWRGGNYGYTF
NA	TRBV18	TRBJ2-5	TRBD2	TGTGCCAGCTCAACTAGCGGGACAGAGACCCAGTACTTC	CASSTSGTETQYF